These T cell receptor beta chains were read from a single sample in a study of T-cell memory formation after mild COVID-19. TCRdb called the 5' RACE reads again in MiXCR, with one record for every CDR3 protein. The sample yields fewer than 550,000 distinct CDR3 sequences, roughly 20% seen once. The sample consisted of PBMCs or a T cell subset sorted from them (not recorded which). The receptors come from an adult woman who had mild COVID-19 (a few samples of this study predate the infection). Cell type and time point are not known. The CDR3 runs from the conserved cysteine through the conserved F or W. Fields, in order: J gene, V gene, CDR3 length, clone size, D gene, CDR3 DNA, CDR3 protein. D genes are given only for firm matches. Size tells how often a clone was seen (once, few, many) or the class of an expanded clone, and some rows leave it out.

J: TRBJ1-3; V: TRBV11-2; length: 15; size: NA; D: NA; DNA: TGTGCCAGCAGCTTAGTACCCCTCTCTGGAAACACCATATATTTT; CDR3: CASSLVPLSGNTIYF
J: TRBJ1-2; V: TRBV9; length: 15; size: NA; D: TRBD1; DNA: TGTGCCAGCAGCCCAGGGACAGCGAGCGTCTATGGCTACACCTTC; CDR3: CASSPGTASVYGYTF
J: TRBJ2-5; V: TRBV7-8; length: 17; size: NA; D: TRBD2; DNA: TGTGCTATGACGAAGGGACTAGCGGGGGGGACTCAAGAGACCCAGTACTTC; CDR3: CAMTKGLAGGTQETQYF
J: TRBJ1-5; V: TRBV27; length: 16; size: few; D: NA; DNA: TGTGCCAGCAGTTCCTGGGGCAGGTTTTCCAATCAGCCCCAGCATTTT; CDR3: CASSSWGRFSNQPQHF
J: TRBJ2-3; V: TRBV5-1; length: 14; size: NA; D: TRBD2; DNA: TGCGCCAGCAGCTGGGCGGGAGATGGCGATACGCAGTATTTT; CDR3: CASSWAGDGDTQYF
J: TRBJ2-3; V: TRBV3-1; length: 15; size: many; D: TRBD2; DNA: TGTGCCAGCAGCCCGGGGACTACTAGCACAGATACGCAGTATTTT; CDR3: CASSPGTTSTDTQYF
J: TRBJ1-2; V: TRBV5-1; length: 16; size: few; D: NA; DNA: TGCGCCAGCAGCCCCCAAGCCCCGGGACAAAGCTATGGCTACACCTTC; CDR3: CASSPQAPGQSYGYTF
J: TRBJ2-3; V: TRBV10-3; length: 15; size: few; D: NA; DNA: TGTGCCATCAGTGCTAAAACCCTAGGGACAGATACGCAGTATTTT; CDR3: CAISAKTLGTDTQYF
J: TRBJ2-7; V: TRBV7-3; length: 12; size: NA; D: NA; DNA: TGTGCCAGCAGTATCGACGGATACGAGCAGTACTTC; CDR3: CASSIDGYEQYF
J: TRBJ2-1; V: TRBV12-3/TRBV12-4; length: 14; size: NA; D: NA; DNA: TGTGCCAGCAGTTTAGAACCCCACTACAATGAGCAGTTCTTC; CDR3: CASSLEPHYNEQFF
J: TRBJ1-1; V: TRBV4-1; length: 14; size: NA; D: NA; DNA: TGCGCCAGCAGCCAAGATCCCAGGAACACTGAAGCTTTCTTT; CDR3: CASSQDPRNTEAFF
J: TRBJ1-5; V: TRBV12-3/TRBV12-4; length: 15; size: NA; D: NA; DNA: TGTGCCAGCAGTTCAGACGGGATTGGCAATCAGCCCCAGCATTTT; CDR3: CASSSDGIGNQPQHF
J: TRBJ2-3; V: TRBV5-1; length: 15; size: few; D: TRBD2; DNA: TGCGCCAGCAGCTGGGCTAGCGGGGGGGAAGATACGCAGTATTTT; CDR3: CASSWASGGEDTQYF